These 2 T cell receptor beta chains were all obtained from the same sample, sequenced in a study of T cells in Graves' hyperthyroidism and ophthalmopathy. What was amplified from RNA transcripts were TCR beta CDR3 regions. RT-PCR in the first round (using the HTBI primer set) targeted the TCR CDR3. TCRdb independently ran MiXCR on the multiplex PCR reads; one entry per CDR3 protein. The repertoire includes more than 500,000 distinct CDR3 sequences, about 16% of them detected once, and about 31% sits in the top ten. The sequenced sample consisted of blood. These receptors came from a woman younger than 45 with Graves' ophthalmopathy.

The V and J genes are TRBV10-3 and TRBJ1-2, with D possibly TRBD1 on 6 matching bases. V was trimmed by 0 bases and J by 4 bases, leaving 12 bases between them. Per the germline V gene, CDR1 is ENHRY and CDR2 is SYGVKD. The CDR3 consists of 15 residues. CDR3 bases: TGTGCCATCAGTGAGTCCCAGACAGGTTTCTATGGCTACACCTTC. This encodes CAISESQTGFYGYTF.

This clonotype was observed at least ten times. V gene TRBV7-8 combines with J gene TRBJ1-1, with D unclear. V dropped 5 bases and J dropped 1 base, with 11 bases sitting between them. Germline V gene sequence: CDR1 SGHVS, CDR2 FQNEAQ. The CDR3 loop spans 14 amino acids. The CDR3 sequence: CASSPPPGNTEAFF. The CDR3 region has the DNA TGTGCCAGCAGCCCACCTCCCGGGAACACTGAAGCTTTCTTT.